The rows below give T cell receptor beta chains drawn from one sample of a study of blood T cell repertoires in COVID-19. TCRdb's table, derived via immunoSEQ multiplex PCR, lists solely in-frame clones and lacks some. The table has about 130,000 clones, approximately 80% seen once; the top ten hold roughly two fifths. What was sequenced was peripheral blood. Receptor source: a human donor in a cohort sampled during active COVID-19. CDR3s leave out the opening cysteine and the closing phenylalanine or tryptophan.

j_gene	len	v_gene	CDR3aa
TRBJ2-5	12	TRBV5-6	ASSLGASQETQY
TRBJ1-5	12	TRBV5-8	ASSLYLSNQPQH
TRBJ2-7	13	TRBV6-1	ASSEQGTSSYEQY
TRBJ2-1	12	TRBV5-1	ASSPGQGGNEQF
TRBJ1-5	12	TRBV5-1	ASSLAGANQPQH
TRBJ1-1	11	TRBV11-3	ASSSQGHTEAF
TRBJ1-2	14	TRBV6-6	ASSPNLGPNIGGYT
TRBJ1-1	13	TRBV5-1	ASSSSGGAVTEAF
TRBJ2-7	12	TRBV27	ASRRTIFSYEQY
TRBJ1-6	14	TRBV11-3	ASSDSRSSYNSPLH
TRBJ1-6	11	TRBV6-2/TRBV6-3	ASSPGQGQALH
TRBJ2-2	13	TRBV5-1	ASSLTGGSTGELF
TRBJ1-2	11	TRBV24-1	ATSDLTGRGYT
TRBJ2-1	13	TRBV24-1	ATTPLAEPYNEQF
TRBJ1-2	13	TRBV6-2/TRBV6-3	ASSYSTGGSYGYT
TRBJ1-1	13	TRBV4-3	ASSQDMQANTEAF